The 5 T cell receptor beta chains reported below all come from one sample, sequenced in a study of T cell responses to AZD1222 COVID-19 vaccine. Measured with immunoSEQ multiplex PCR; TCRdb has only the in-frame clones, and not every one. Among 85,000 to 90,000 clones listed, 90% to 95% were seen once. The material was peripheral blood, obtained on day 0 of MenACWY control vaccination. The receptors derive from an adult in good health.

The chain is built from TRBV7-9 and TRBJ2-1; no reliable D call. The germline V gene has CDR1 SEHNR and CDR2 FQNEAQ (reference sequence). This CDR3 has 12 residues. V was cut by 5 bases and J by 8 bases, with 10 bases left in between. CDR3 in amino acids: CASSKDHHEQFF. The CDR3, as DNA: TGTGCCAGCAGCAAGGACCACCATGAGCAGTTCTTC.

The chain carries TRBV11-3 and TRBJ2-7; 7 nucleotides line up with TRBD2. Trimming at V came to 3 bases and at J to 1 base, leaving 6 bases not matched to a gene. Germline assignment: CDR1 SGHNT and CDR2 YENEEA. CDR3 length equals 15 residues. This CDR3 reads CASSLGGAGSYEQYF. Here the CDR3 DNA reads TGTGCCAGCAGCTTGGGAGGGGCTGGTTCCTACGAGCAGTACTTC.

The chain is built from TRBV5-5 and TRBJ2-7, with D perhaps matching TRBD1 (7 bases). CDR1 SGHKS and CDR2 YYEKEE come from the germline V gene (reference sequence). The CDR3 consists of 16 residues. V was cut by 4 bases and J by 3 bases, with 20 bases left in between. The CDR3 region is CASSLGGQGGFYEQYF. In DNA, the CDR3 is TGTGCCAGCAGCCTGGGAGGTCAGGGGGGATTCTACGAGCAGTACTTC.

The chain combines TRBV10-2 with TRBJ2-3; the D gene is possibly TRBD1 (6 bases). Germline V lookup: CDR1 WSHSY, CDR2 SAAADI. Trimming removed 3 bases at V and 8 bases at J, with 9 bases between. The CDR3 runs 12 residues. CDR3 protein: CASSEQGGTQYF. In DNA, the CDR3 is TGCGCCAGCAGTGAACAAGGGGGTACGCAGTATTTT.

The chain is built from TRBV6-4 and TRBJ1-1; D is ambiguous. The germline V gene has CDR1 MRHNA and CDR2 SNTAGT. Trimming left V 4 bases short and J 2 bases short, with 8 bases between. CDR3 size: 13 residues. The DNA for the CDR3 is TGTGCCAGCAGTGTGGAGGGAAACACTGAAGCTTTCTTT. Amino acids: CASSVEGNTEAFF.